This T cell receptor (beta chain) was sequenced during a study of T cells after somatic rescue of genetic block. About this clone: The sample carries other DNA sequences with the same CDR3.

The CDR3 loop spans 14 amino acids. Germline loops: CDR1 SGHAT, CDR2 FQNNGV. The V and J ends lost 1 base and 5 bases respectively, with 11 bases between them. Clones were read by immunoSEQ multiplex PCR, and TCRdb kept only the in-frame ones, dropping some. The repertoire holds tens of thousands of clones, about 90% seen once, with about 3% in the top ten. The specimen was peripheral blood mononuclear cells (PBMCs). This TCR derives from a man aged 40-50 years. J is TRBJ1-1 and V is TRBV11-2; D may be TRBD1 (6 bases). For the CDR3, the DNA is TGTGCCAGCAGCTTAGCCGGGGGGCGTACTGAAGCTTTCTTT. This gives the protein CASSLAGGRTEAFF.